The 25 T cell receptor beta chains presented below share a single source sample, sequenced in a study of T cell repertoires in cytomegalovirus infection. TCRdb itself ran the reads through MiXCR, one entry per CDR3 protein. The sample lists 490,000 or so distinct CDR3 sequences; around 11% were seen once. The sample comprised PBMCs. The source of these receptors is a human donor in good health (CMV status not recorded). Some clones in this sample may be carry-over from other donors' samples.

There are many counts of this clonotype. The DNA for the CDR3 is TGTGCCAGCAGCGTTAAGGGATCTGTTGACAATGAGCAGTTCTTC. It specifies CASSVKGSVDNEQFF. J is TRBJ2-1 and V is TRBV9; D is undetermined. V lost 2 bases and J 5 bases, leaving 14 bases between the germline ends. The CDR3 is made up of 15 amino acids. Germline V CDR1 and CDR2: SGDLS, YYNGEE.

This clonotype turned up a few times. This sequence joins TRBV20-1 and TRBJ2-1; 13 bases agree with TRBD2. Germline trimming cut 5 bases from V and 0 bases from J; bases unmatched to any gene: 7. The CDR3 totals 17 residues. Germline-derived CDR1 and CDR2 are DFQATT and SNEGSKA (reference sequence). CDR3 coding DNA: TGCAGTGCTCCGGGACTAGCGGGATCCTACTCCTACAATGAGCAGTTCTTC. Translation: CSAPGLAGSYSYNEQFF.

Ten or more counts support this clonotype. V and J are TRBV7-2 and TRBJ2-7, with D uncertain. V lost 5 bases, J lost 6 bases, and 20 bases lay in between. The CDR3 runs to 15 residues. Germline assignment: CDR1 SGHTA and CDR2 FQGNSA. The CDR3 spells CASSPAASFYGEQYF. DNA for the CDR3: TGTGCCAGCAGCCCAGCCGCAAGTTTTTATGGCGAGCAGTACTTC.

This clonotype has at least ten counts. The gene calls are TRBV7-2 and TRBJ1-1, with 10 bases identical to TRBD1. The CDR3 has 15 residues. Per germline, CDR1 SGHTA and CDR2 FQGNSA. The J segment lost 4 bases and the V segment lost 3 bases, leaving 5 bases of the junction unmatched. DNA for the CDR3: TGTGCCAGCAGCTTGACAGGGGGCTCTTTCACTGAAGCTTTCTTT. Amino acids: CASSLTGGSFTEAFF.

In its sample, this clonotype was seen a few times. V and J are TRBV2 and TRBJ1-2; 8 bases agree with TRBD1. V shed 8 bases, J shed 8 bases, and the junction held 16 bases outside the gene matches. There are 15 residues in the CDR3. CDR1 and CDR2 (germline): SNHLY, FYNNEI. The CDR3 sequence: CASLPSTGVAEGYTF. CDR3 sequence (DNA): TGTGCCAGCCTCCCTTCGACAGGGGTTGCTGAAGGCTACACCTTC.

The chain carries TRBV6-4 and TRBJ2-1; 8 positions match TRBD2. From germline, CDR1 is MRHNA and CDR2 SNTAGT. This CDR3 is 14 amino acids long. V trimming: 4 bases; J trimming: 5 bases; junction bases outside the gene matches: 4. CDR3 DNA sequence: TGTGCCAGCAGTGCTAGCGGGCCGAACAATGAGCAGTTCTTC. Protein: CASSASGPNNEQFF.

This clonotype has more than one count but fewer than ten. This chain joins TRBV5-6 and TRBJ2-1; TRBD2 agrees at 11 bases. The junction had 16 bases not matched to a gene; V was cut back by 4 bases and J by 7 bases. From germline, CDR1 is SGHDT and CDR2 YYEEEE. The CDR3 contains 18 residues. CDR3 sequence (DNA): TGTGCCAGCAGCCGACCCGGACTCCTAGCGGGAGGAAGGAATGAGCAGTTCTTC. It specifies CASSRPGLLAGGRNEQFF.

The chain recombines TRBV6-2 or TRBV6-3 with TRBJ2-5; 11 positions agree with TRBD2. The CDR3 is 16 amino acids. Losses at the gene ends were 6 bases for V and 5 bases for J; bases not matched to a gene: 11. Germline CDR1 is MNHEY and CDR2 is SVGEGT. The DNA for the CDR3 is TGTGCCAGCAGACGCCCCCTAGCGGGGGGCGCGGAGACCCAGTACTTC. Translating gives CASRRPLAGGAETQYF.

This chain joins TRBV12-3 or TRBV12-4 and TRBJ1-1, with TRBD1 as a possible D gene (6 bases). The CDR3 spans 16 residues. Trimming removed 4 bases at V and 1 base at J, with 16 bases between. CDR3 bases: TGTGCCAGCAGTTCAACCGGACAGACCCCGAACACTGAAGCTTTCTTT. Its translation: CASSSTGQTPNTEAFF.

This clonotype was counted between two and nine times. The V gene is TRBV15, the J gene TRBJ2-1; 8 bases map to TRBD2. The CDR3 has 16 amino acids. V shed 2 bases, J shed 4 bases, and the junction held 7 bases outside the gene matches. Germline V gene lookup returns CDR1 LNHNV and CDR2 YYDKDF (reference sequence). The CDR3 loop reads CATSRLAGRGYNEQFF. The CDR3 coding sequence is TGTGCCACCAGCAGACTAGCGGGTCGGGGATACAATGAGCAGTTCTTC.

The CDR3 DNA is TGTGCCAGCAGTTTCGACAGGGAAGATCCTCATCAGTACTTC. This encodes CASSFDREDPHQYF. The rearrangement joins TRBV27 to TRBJ2-4; 7 bases agree with TRBD1. The CDR3 extends over 14 amino acids. Germline V CDR1 and CDR2: MNHEY, SMNVEV (reference sequence). The trim removed 3 bases at V and 12 bases at J, leaving 11 bases unmatched.

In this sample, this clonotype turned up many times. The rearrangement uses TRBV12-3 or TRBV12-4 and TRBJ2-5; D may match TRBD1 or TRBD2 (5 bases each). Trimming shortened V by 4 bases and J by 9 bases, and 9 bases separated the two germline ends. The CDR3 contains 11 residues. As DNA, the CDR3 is TGTGCCAGCAGTTCCAGGGACGCCCAGTACTTC. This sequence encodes CASSSRDAQYF.

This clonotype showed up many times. CDR3 in DNA: TGTGCCAGCAGTTTTCCGGGGATTAGCTCCTACAATGAGCAGTTCTTC. Protein sequence: CASSFPGISSYNEQFF. J is TRBJ2-1 and V is TRBV12-3 or TRBV12-4; weak D call: TRBD2 (5 bases). The CDR3 is made up of 16 amino acids. V was pared by 3 bases and J by 0 bases, with 12 bases between.

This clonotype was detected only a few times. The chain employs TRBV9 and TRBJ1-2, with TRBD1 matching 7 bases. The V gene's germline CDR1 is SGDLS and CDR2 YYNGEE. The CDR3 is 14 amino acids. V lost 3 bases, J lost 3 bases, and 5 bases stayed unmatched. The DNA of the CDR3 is TGTGCCAGCAGCGCCAACGACAGGGACTATGGCTACACCTTC. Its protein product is CASSANDRDYGYTF.

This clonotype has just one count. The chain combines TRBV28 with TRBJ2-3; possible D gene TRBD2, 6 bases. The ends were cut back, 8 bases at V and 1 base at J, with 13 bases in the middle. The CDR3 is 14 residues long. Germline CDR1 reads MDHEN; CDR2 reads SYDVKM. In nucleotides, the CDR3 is TGTGCCAGCGGGGACTTCGGGCGCACAGATACGCAGTATTTT. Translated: CASGDFGRTDTQYF. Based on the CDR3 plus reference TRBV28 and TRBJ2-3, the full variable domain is DVKVTQSSRYLVKRTGEKVFLECVQDMDHENMFWYRQDPGLGLRLIYFSYDVKMKEKGDIPEGYSVSREKKERFSLILESASTNQTSMYLCASGDFGRTDTQYFGPGTRLTVL.

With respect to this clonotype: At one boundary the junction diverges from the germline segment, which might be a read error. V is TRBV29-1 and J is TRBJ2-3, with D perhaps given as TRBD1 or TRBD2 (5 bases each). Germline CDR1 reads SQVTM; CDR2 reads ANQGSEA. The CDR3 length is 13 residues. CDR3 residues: CSVEPGTKDTQCF. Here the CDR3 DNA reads TGCAGCGTTGAGCCAGGGACGAAAGATACGCAGTGTTTT.

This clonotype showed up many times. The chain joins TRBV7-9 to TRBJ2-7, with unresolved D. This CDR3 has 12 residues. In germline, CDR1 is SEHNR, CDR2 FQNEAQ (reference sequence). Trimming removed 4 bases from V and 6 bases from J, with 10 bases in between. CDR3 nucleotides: TGTGCCAGCAGCTCCATTTCTAGCGAGCAGTACTTC. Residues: CASSSISSEQYF.

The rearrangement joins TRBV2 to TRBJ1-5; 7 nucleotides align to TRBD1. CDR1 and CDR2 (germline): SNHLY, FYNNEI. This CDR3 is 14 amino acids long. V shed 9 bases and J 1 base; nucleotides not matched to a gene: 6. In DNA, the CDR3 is TGTGCCAGTAATGGACAGGCGAGCAATCAGCCCCAGCATTTT. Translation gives CASNGQASNQPQHF.

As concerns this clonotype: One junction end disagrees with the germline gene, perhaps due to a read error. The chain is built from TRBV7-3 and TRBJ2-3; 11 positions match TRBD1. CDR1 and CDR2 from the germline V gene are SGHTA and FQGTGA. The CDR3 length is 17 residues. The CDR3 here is CTSSPDRGLTSTDTQYF. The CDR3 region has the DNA TGTACCAGCAGCCCGGACAGGGGGCTCACTAGCACAGATACGCAGTATTTT.

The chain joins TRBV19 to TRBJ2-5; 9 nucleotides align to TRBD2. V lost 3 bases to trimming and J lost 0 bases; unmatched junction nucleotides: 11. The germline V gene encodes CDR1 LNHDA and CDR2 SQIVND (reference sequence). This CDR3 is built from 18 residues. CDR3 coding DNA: TGTGCCAGTAGTATTGGGGCTAGCGGGAAGACGTACCAAGAGACCCAGTACTTC. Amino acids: CASSIGASGKTYQETQYF.

Here the CDR3 reads CASSEGMDREPEAFF. As DNA, the CDR3 is TGTGCCAGCAGTGAAGGTATGGACAGGGAGCCTGAAGCTTTCTTT. The rearrangement joins TRBV2 to TRBJ1-1, with 8 bases fitting TRBD1. The CDR3 is 15 amino acids. Germline CDR1 and CDR2: SNHLY and FYNNEI. The trim removed 1 base at V and 6 bases at J, leaving 7 bases unmatched.

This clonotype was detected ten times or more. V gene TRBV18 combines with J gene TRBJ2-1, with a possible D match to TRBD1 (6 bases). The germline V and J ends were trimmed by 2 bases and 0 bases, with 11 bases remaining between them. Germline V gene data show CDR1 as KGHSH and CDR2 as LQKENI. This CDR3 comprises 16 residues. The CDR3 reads CASSPATGSSYNEQFF. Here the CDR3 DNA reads TGTGCCAGCTCACCAGCCACAGGGAGCTCCTACAATGAGCAGTTCTTC.

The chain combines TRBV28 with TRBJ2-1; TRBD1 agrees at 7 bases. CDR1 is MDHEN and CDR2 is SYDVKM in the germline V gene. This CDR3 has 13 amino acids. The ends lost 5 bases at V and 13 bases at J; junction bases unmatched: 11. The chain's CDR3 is CASSHRQGQTQFF. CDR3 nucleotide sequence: TGTGCCAGCAGTCATCGACAGGGCCAAACTCAGTTCTTC.

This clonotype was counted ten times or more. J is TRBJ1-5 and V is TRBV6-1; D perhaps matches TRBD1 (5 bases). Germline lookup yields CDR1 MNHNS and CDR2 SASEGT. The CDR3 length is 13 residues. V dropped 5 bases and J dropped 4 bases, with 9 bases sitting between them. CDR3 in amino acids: CASSPQGNQPQHF. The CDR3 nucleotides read TGTGCCAGCAGTCCCCAGGGAAATCAGCCCCAGCATTTT.

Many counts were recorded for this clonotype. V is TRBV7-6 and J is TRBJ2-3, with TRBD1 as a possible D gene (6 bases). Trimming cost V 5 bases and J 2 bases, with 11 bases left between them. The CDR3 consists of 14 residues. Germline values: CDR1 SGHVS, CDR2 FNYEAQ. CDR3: CASSRGQHTDTQYF. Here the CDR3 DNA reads TGTGCCAGCAGCCGCGGACAGCACACAGATACGCAGTATTTT.